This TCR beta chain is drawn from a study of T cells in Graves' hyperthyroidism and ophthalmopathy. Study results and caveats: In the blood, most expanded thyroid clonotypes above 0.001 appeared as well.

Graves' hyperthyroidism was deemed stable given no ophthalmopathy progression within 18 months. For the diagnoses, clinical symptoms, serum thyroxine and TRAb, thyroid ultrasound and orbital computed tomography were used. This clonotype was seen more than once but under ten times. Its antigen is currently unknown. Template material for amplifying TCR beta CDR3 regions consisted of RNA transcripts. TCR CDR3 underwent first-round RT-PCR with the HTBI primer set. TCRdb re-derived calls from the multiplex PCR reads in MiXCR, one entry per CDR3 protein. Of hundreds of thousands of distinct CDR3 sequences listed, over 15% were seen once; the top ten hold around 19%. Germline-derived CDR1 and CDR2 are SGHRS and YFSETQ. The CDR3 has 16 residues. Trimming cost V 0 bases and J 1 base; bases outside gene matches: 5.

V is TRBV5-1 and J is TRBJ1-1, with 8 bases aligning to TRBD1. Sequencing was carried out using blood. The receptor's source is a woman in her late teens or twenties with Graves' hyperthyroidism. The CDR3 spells CASSLAPQGANTEAFF. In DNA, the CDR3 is TGCGCCAGCAGCTTGGCACCTCAGGGGGCGAACACTGAAGCTTTCTTT.